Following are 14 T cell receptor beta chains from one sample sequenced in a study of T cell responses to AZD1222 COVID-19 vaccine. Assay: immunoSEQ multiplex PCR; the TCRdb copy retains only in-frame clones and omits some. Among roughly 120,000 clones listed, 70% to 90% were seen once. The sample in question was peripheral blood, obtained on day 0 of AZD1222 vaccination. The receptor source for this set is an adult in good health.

The CDR3 reads CARSLHRGPVGEQFF. CDR3 DNA: TGTGCCAGAAGCCTCCACCGGGGACCGGTGGGTGAGCAGTTCTTC. The chain combines TRBV5-3 with TRBJ2-1; TRBD1 or TRBD2 may be the D gene (5 bases each). TRBV5-3 is reported as an ORF; its role is uncertain. V was trimmed by 4 bases and J by 9 bases, leaving 20 bases between them. This CDR3 contains 15 residues.

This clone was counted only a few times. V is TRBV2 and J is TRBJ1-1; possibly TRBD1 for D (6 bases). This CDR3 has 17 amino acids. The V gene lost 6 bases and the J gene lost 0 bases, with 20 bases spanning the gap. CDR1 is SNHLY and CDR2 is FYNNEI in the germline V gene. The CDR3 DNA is TGTGCCAGCAGCTTCGGGGGCAGGGGCTCAATGAACACTGAAGCTTTCTTT. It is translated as CASSFGGRGSMNTEAFF.

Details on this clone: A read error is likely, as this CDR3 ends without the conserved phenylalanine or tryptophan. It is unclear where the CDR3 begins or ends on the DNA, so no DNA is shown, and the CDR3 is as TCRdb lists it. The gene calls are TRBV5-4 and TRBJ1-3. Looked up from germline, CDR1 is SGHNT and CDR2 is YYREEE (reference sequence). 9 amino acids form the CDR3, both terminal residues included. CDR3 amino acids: CASSLVRLV.

The CDR3 DNA sequence: TGTGCCAGCAGCGTAGTAGGGCGCGACGAGCAGTACTTC. This gives the protein CASSVVGRDEQYF. The gene calls are TRBV9 and TRBJ2-7; unclear D gene. V shed 0 bases and J shed 5 bases, with 9 bases lying between them. The CDR3 extends over 13 amino acids. Germline V lookup: CDR1 SGDLS, CDR2 YYNGEE. The variable domain in full, completed from reference TRBV9 and TRBJ2-7, reads DSGVTQTPKHLITATGQRVTLRCSPRSGDLSVYWYQQSLDQGLQFLIQYYNGEERAKGNILERFSAQQFPDLHSELNLSSLELGDSALYFCASSVVGRDEQYFGPGTRLTVT.

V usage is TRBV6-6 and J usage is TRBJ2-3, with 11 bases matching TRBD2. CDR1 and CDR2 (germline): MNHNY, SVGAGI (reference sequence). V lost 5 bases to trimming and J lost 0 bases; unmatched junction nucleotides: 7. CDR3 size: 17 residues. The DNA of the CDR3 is TGTGCCAGCAGTCAACCCCGACTAGCGGGGAGCACAGATACGCAGTATTTT. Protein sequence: CASSQPRLAGSTDTQYF.

Written as DNA, the CDR3 is TGTGCCAGCAGTGATTTCCGGCGCTCTGGAAACACCATATATTTT. Encoded protein: CASSDFRRSGNTIYF. The rearrangement links TRBV6-1 to TRBJ1-3; D unresolved. The CDR3 sequence is 15 residues long. With 3 bases removed from V and 0 bases from J, the gap between germline ends came to 9 bases. CDR1 and CDR2 (germline): MNHNS, SASEGT.

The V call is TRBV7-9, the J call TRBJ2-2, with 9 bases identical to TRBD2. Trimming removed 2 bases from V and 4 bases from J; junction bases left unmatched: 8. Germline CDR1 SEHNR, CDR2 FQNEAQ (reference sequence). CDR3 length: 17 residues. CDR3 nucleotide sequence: TGTGCCAGCAGCTTAAGCGGGGGGAGCGGGCCCACCGGGGAGCTGTTTTTT. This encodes CASSLSGGSGPTGELFF.

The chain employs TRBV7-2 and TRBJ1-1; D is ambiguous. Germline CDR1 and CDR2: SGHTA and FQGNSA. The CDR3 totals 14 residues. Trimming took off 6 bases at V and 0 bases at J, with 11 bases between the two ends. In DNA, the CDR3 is TGTGCCAGCAGTTTCAGTGAGTTGAACACTGAAGCTTTCTTT. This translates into CASSFSELNTEAFF.

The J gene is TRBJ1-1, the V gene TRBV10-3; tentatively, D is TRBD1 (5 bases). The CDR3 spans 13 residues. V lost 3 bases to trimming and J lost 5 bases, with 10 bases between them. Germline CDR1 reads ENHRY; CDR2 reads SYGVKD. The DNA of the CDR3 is TGTGCCATCAGTGATTGGGGGAGGACTGAAGCTTTCTTT. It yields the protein CAISDWGRTEAFF.

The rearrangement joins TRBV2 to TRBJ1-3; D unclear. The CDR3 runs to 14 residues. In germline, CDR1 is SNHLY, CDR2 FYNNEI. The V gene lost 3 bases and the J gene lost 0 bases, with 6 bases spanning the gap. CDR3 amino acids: CASSEGNSGNTIYF. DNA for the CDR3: TGTGCCAGCAGTGAGGGAAACTCTGGAAACACCATATATTTT.

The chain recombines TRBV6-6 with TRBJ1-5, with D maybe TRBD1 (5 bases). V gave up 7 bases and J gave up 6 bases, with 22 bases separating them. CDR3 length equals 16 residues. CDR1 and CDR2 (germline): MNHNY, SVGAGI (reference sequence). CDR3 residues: CASTPSGGARGQPQHF. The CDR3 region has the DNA TGTGCCAGCACCCCAAGTGGAGGGGCGCGGGGTCAGCCCCAGCATTTT.

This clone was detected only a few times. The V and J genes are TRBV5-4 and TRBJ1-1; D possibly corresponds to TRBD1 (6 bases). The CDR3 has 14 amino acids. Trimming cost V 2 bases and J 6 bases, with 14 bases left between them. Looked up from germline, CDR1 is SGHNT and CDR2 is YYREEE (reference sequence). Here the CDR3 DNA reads TGTGCCAGCAGCTTCCAGGGACAAAAATCTGAAGCTTTCTTT. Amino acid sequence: CASSFQGQKSEAFF. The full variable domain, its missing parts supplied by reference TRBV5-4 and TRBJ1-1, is ETGVTQSPTHLIKTRGQQVTLRCSSQSGHNTVSWYQQALGQGPQFIFQYYREEENGRGNFPPRFSGLQFPNYSSELNVNALELDDSALYLCASSFQGQKSEAFFGQGTRLTVV.

DNA of the CDR3: TGTGCCAGCAGTGACTGGGACAGGGGGCACGAGCAGTACTTC. This translates into CASSDWDRGHEQYF. The chain recombines TRBV25-1 with TRBJ2-7, with 12 bases matching TRBD1. The J segment lost 5 bases and the V segment lost 3 bases, leaving 2 bases of the junction unmatched. The CDR3 length is 14 residues. Germline loops: CDR1 MGHDK, CDR2 SYGVNS.

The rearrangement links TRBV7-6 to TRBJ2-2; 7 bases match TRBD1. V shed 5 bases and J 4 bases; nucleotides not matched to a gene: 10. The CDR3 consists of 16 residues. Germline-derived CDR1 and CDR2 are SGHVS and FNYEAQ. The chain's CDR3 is CASSAYPGQTTGELFF. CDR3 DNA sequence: TGTGCCAGCAGCGCATATCCGGGACAGACCACCGGGGAGCTGTTTTTT.